The 18 T cell receptor beta chains reported below all come from one sample, sequenced in a study of T cell responses to AZD1222 COVID-19 vaccine. Profiled with immunoSEQ multiplex PCR; TCRdb holds only in-frame clones, not every one. The data show 99,000 or so clones, roughly 90% seen once. The source was peripheral blood, collected on day 0 of AZD1222 vaccination. The receptor source for this set is an adult in good health.

The chain links TRBV19 to TRBJ1-1; 8 bases are a match to TRBD1. This CDR3 comprises 14 residues. V gave up 4 bases and J gave up 1 base; unmatched junction bases: 2. Germline V lookup: CDR1 LNHDA, CDR2 SQIVND (reference sequence). CDR3 sequence: CASSRQGSNTEAFF. CDR3 DNA: TGTGCCAGTAGTAGACAGGGGTCGAACACTGAAGCTTTCTTT.

The chain couples TRBV29-1 to TRBJ2-7; 9 nucleotides agree with TRBD1. The CDR3 is made up of 13 amino acids. The junction had 4 bases not matched to a gene; V was cut back by 7 bases and J by 0 bases. Per the germline V gene, CDR1 is SQVTM and CDR2 is ANQGSEA. The CDR3 coding sequence is TGCAGCGGTGGACAGGGGACCTCCTACGAGCAGTACTTC. Its protein product is CSGGQGTSYEQYF.

This chain uses TRBV7-9 with TRBJ1-1; D is unresolved. V shed 11 bases and J shed 1 base, with 14 bases lying between them. The CDR3 sequence is 13 residues long. Germline-derived CDR1 and CDR2 are SEHNR and FQNEAQ (reference sequence). CDR3 protein: CAGSPQRNTEAFF. Here the CDR3 DNA reads TGTGCCGGGTCCCCACAGAGGAACACTGAAGCTTTCTTT.

This chain links TRBV5-6 with TRBJ1-2; TRBD1 matches 7 bases. Looked up from germline, CDR1 is SGHDT and CDR2 is YYEEEE. The CDR3 covers 15 residues. V lost 4 bases to trimming and J lost 8 bases; unmatched junction nucleotides: 14. The CDR3 sequence is CASSHLQGPEVGYTF. CDR3 nucleotide sequence: TGTGCCAGCAGCCACCTACAGGGGCCCGAGGTGGGCTACACCTTC.

In its sample, this clone was seen once. The chain recombines TRBV5-1 with TRBJ1-6, with 7 bases identical to TRBD1. Trimming at V came to 2 bases and at J to 5 bases, leaving 1 base not matched to a gene. The V gene's germline CDR1 is SGHRS and CDR2 YFSETQ. The CDR3 spans 14 residues. CDR3 protein: CASSLGQDNSPLHF. CDR3 nucleotide sequence: TGCGCCAGCAGCTTAGGACAGGATAATTCACCCCTCCACTTT.

This clone was observed a few times. This CDR3 reads CATSRDSNSPLHF. CDR3 nucleotides: TGCGCCACATCCCGGGACAGTAATTCACCCCTCCACTTT. The chain combines TRBV10-1 with TRBJ1-6; 7 bases fit TRBD1. Germline trimming cut 10 bases from V and 6 bases from J; bases unmatched to any gene: 6. CDR1 WNHNN and CDR2 SYGVQD come from the germline V gene (reference sequence). The length of the CDR3 is 13 residues.

The rearrangement links TRBV7-3 to TRBJ2-1, with TRBD2 identical over 12 bases. Germline assignment: CDR1 SGHTA and CDR2 FQGTGA. The V gene end was trimmed by 4 bases and the J gene end by 9 bases; junction bases not matched to a gene: 7. The CDR3 sequence is 15 residues long. This CDR3 is CASSSASGGATEQFF. CDR3 in DNA: TGTGCCAGCAGCTCGGCTAGCGGGGGGGCCACTGAGCAGTTCTTC. The full variable domain, completed using reference TRBV7-3 and TRBJ2-1, is GAGVSQTPSNKVTEKGKYVELRCDPISGHTALYWYRQSLGQGPEFLIYFQGTGAADDSGLPNDRFFAVRPEGSVSTLKIQRTERGDSAVYLCASSSASGGATEQFFGPGTRLTVL.

The chain has TRBV7-9 and TRBJ2-7; no reliable D call. V lost 7 bases and J lost 2, with 12 bases in between. CDR3 length: 13 amino acids. Per the germline V gene, CDR1 is SEHNR and CDR2 is FQNEAQ (reference sequence). The CDR3 bases are TGTGCCAGCACCCTTGACGAGCCCTACGAGCAGTACTTC. Translating gives CASTLDEPYEQYF.

The rearrangement links TRBV5-1 to TRBJ1-1, with D unclear. The CDR3 consists of 16 residues. The germline CDR1 and CDR2 sequences are SGHRS and YFSETQ. Trimming took off 1 base at V and 1 base at J, with 14 bases between the two ends. The CDR3: CASSLMGGLTNTEAFF. CDR3 in DNA: TGCGCCAGCAGCTTGATGGGAGGGCTAACGAACACTGAAGCTTTCTTT.

The chain recombines TRBV6-1 with TRBJ1-2, with D unresolved. Germline CDR1 MNHNS, CDR2 SASEGT. The CDR3 runs to 15 residues. Trimming shortened V by 1 base and J by 0 bases, and 9 bases separated the two germline ends. CDR3 region: CASSEGAGANYGYTF. For the CDR3, the DNA is TGTGCCAGCAGTGAAGGTGCAGGAGCTAACTATGGCTACACCTTC.

The chain carries TRBV23-1 and TRBJ2-7; D call uncertain. TRBV23-1 is placed among ORFs of uncertain function. The CDR3 totals 14 residues. V shed 4 bases and J shed 3 bases, with 13 bases lying between them. CDR3 DNA: TGCGCCAGCAGTCTGAGGCGAACGAGCTACGAGCAGTACTTC. Translating it yields CASSLRRTSYEQYF.

The chain has TRBV2 and TRBJ1-2; D may be TRBD1 (6 bases). Between the trimmed V and J ends, which lost 8 bases and 3 bases, there was a span of 13 bases. The CDR3 spans 13 residues. Germline lookup yields CDR1 SNHLY and CDR2 FYNNEI. The CDR3 protein is CASAWAGDYGYTF. CDR3 DNA sequence: TGTGCCAGCGCTTGGGCAGGGGACTATGGCTACACCTTC. Full variable domain (rest looked up from reference TRBV2 and TRBJ1-2): EPEVTQTPSHQVTQMGQEVILRCVPISNHLYFYWYRQILGQKVEFLVSFYNNEISEKSEIFDDQFSVERPDGSNFTLKIRSTKLEDSAMYFCASAWAGDYGYTFGSGTRLTVV.

This chain connects TRBV9 to TRBJ1-5; D is undetermined. Germline CDR1 SGDLS, CDR2 YYNGEE. The V gene lost 1 base and the J gene lost 5 bases, with 10 bases spanning the gap. This CDR3 is 14 amino acids long. CDR3 loop: CASSVSDTYQPQHF. The CDR3 DNA reads TGTGCCAGCAGCGTATCAGACACGTATCAGCCCCAGCATTTT.

The V gene is TRBV5-1, the J gene TRBJ2-7; D is possibly TRBD1 (6 bases). This CDR3 is 14 amino acids long. The V end was cut by 0 bases, the J end by 4 bases, with 11 bases between. Germline loops: CDR1 SGHRS, CDR2 YFSETQ. The CDR3 DNA sequence: TGCGCCAGCAGCTTGGACAGGGAACTATACGAGCAGTACTTC. The encoded protein is CASSLDRELYEQYF.

This clone was observed once. This sequence joins TRBV5-4 and TRBJ2-2, with a tentative D call TRBD2 (7 bases). This CDR3 is 16 amino acids long. CDR1 and CDR2 (germline): SGHNT, YYREEE (reference sequence). The V end lost 3 bases, the J end lost 4 bases, and 16 bases lay between the germline ends. The CDR3 loop reads CASSSGGLGRTGELFF. CDR3 sequence (DNA): TGTGCCAGCAGCTCCGGGGGGCTGGGGCGCACCGGGGAGCTGTTTTTT.

The chain couples TRBV4-2 to TRBJ2-7; 8 bases line up with TRBD2. CDR3 length: 14 residues. Germline loops: CDR1 LGHNA, CDR2 YNFKEQ. V lost 4 bases to trimming and J lost 7 bases; unmatched junction nucleotides: 9. The CDR3 region is CASSPDGGAGEQYF. As DNA, the CDR3 is TGTGCCAGCAGCCCAGACGGGGGGGCAGGAGAGCAGTACTTC.

This rearrangement joins TRBV19 to TRBJ1-5; D is ambiguous. CDR1 LNHDA and CDR2 SQIVND come from the germline V gene (reference sequence). CDR3 length equals 15 residues. The germline V and J ends were trimmed by 3 bases and 4 bases, with 13 bases remaining between them. The CDR3 here is CASSIWMSKNQPQHF. The CDR3 region has the DNA TGTGCCAGTAGTATTTGGATGAGCAAAAATCAGCCCCAGCATTTT.

This rearrangement joins TRBV29-1 to TRBJ1-2; 10 bases align to TRBD1. Germline V gives CDR1 SQVTM, CDR2 ANQGSEA. This CDR3 is 18 amino acids long. The ends lost 6 bases at V and 8 bases at J; junction bases unmatched: 24. The DNA of the CDR3 is TGCAGCGTCCGAGCCCCGGGGACAGGGGATCGGTTGTCCAACGGCTACACCTTC. Amino acids: CSVRAPGTGDRLSNGYTF. The full variable domain, its missing parts supplied by reference TRBV29-1 and TRBJ1-2, is SAVISQKPSRDICQRGTSLTIQCQVDSQVTMMFWYRQQPGQSLTLIATANQGSEATYESGFVIDKFPISRPNLTFSTLTVSNMSPEDSSIYLCSVRAPGTGDRLSNGYTFGSGTRLTVV.